Below are 26 T cell receptor beta chains sequenced from a single sample in a study of CD8 T cells in ankylosing spondylitis. TCRdb redid the calling of the 5' RACE reads with MiXCR, one entry per CDR3 protein. Of some 54,000 distinct CDR3 sequences in the sample, 6.5% to 8% were seen once. Sequencing input: blood, either unsorted or a sorted T cell fraction (not recorded which). These receptor sequences come from a female donor with ankylosing spondylitis or in good health (not recorded which).

This clonotype was recorded at least ten times. The gene calls are TRBV11-2 and TRBJ2-7; a weak D match, TRBD2 (6 bases). The CDR3 is 15 amino acids. V shed 3 bases and J shed 4 bases, with 16 bases lying between them. In germline, CDR1 is SGHAT, CDR2 FQNNGV. The CDR3 is CASSLSPQLAYEQYV. CDR3 nucleotide sequence: TGTGCCAGCAGCTTGAGCCCTCAACTAGCTTACGAGCAGTACGTC.

This clonotype was counted at least ten times. Germline and junction disagree at one end, which may indicate a read error. The chain links TRBV29-1 to TRBJ1-4; D possibly corresponds to TRBD1 (5 bases). Germline loops: CDR1 SQVTM, CDR2 ANQGSEA. The CDR3 consists of 12 residues. The chain's CDR3 is CSVEVGRGELTF. The CDR3 bases are TGCAGCGTTGAAGTGGGGCGCGGGGAGCTCACTTTT.

This clonotype occurred many times. The rearrangement joins TRBV5-1 to TRBJ1-5; D not resolved. Trimming removed 0 bases from V and 2 bases from J, with 3 bases in between. This CDR3 has 13 amino acids. Germline V gene data show CDR1 as SGHRS and CDR2 as YFSETQ. CDR3 coding DNA: TGCGCCAGCAGCTTGGATGGCAATCAGCCCCAGCATTTT. It yields the protein CASSLDGNQPQHF.

This clonotype was detected a few times. The chain employs TRBV28 and TRBJ1-1; D is unresolved. V was clipped by 5 bases and J by 0 bases, with 10 bases between them. The CDR3 has 14 amino acids. Germline loops: CDR1 MDHEN, CDR2 SYDVKM. CDR3 loop: CASSPGAMNTEAFF. The DNA for the CDR3 is TGTGCCAGCAGTCCCGGTGCCATGAACACTGAAGCTTTCTTT.

This clonotype was observed a few times. The chain uses TRBV11-3 and TRBJ1-1; D gene ambiguous. Trimming took 1 base from V and 7 from J, leaving 13 bases between them. CDR3 length equals 14 residues. Germline V gives CDR1 SGHNT, CDR2 YENEEA. CDR3 loop: CASSLVGGSNEAFF. CDR3 nucleotide sequence: TGTGCCAGCAGCTTAGTTGGAGGATCAAATGAAGCTTTCTTT.

This clonotype was seen many times. This chain uses TRBV20-1 with TRBJ2-5; possibly TRBD2 for D (7 bases). The CDR3 consists of 16 residues. Per germline, CDR1 DFQATT and CDR2 SNEGSKA (reference sequence). V dropped 0 bases and J dropped 4 bases, with 18 bases sitting between them. CDR3 in DNA: TGCAGTGCTAGAGATACGGACAGCGGGGTGGTAGAGACCCAGTACTTC. Translated, it gives CSARDTDSGVVETQYF.

This clonotype was recorded at least ten times. This chain connects TRBV3-1 to TRBJ1-1; the D gene is possibly TRBD1 (5 bases). Germline lookup yields CDR1 LGHDT and CDR2 YNNKEL (reference sequence). Trimming removed 0 bases at V and 6 bases at J, with 14 bases between. The CDR3 is 15 residues long. In nucleotides, the CDR3 is TGTGCCAGCAGCCAAGACGAACCCGGGACGTCTGAAGCTTTCTTT. Protein: CASSQDEPGTSEAFF.

In this sample, this clonotype turned up many times. The chain has TRBV6-2 or TRBV6-3 and TRBJ2-5; maybe TRBD2 (5 bases). V shed 6 bases and J shed 4 bases, with 15 bases lying between them. Germline V CDR1 and CDR2: MNHEY, SVGEGT. This CDR3 contains 14 residues. The CDR3: CASRPRHRGETQYF. Written as DNA, the CDR3 is TGTGCCAGCAGACCTCGACATCGGGGAGAGACCCAGTACTTC.

This clonotype came up many times. The chain is built from TRBV7-6 and TRBJ1-5; D call uncertain. CDR3 length: 13 amino acids. Germline V CDR1 and CDR2: SGHVS, FNYEAQ. V lost 1 base, J lost 6 bases, and 7 bases lay in between. For the CDR3, the DNA is TGTGCCAGCAGCTTAGACTTAGGTCAGCCCCAGCATTTT. Translating gives CASSLDLGQPQHF.

This clonotype showed up many times. The rearrangement uses TRBV29-1 and TRBJ2-5; TRBD1 matches 7 bases. Germline assignment: CDR1 SQVTM and CDR2 ANQGSEA. The CDR3 runs 13 residues. After removal of 6 bases from V and 1 base from J, the junction contained 5 bases not matched to a gene. The CDR3 sequence: CSVRTGSQETQYF. CDR3 bases: TGCAGCGTGAGGACAGGTTCCCAAGAGACCCAGTACTTC.

This clonotype was found many times. As DNA, the CDR3 is TGCAGCGCACGGACAGGAACCTACGAGCAGTACTTC. Translation gives CSARTGTYEQYF. The chain links TRBV29-1 to TRBJ2-7; 7 bases align to TRBD1. The germline CDR1 and CDR2 sequences are SQVTM and ANQGSEA. This CDR3 contains 12 residues. J gave up 2 bases and V 7 bases, and 5 bases lay outside the gene matches.

Many counts were recorded for this clonotype. V is TRBV5-6 and J is TRBJ2-2; D possibly corresponds to TRBD1 (5 bases). Germline CDR1 and CDR2: SGHDT and YYEEEE. Trimming took off 4 bases at V and 2 bases at J, with 15 bases between the two ends. This CDR3 is built from 16 residues. CDR3 nucleotides: TGTGCCAGCAGCCCGCCCCAGGGCCTCAACACCGGGGAGCTGTTTTTT. This sequence encodes CASSPPQGLNTGELFF.

This clonotype was recorded at least ten times. This rearrangement joins TRBV5-1 to TRBJ2-3, with 7 bases lining up with TRBD1. Germline values: CDR1 SGHRS, CDR2 YFSETQ. V lost 7 bases to trimming and J lost 4 bases; unmatched junction nucleotides: 9. The CDR3 consists of 14 residues. The CDR3 region is CASARQGDADTQYF. In nucleotides, the CDR3 is TGCGCCAGCGCGAGACAGGGAGATGCAGATACGCAGTATTTT.

This clonotype was seen at least ten times. This sequence joins TRBV5-1 and TRBJ1-2, with no clear D. The CDR3 loop spans 14 amino acids. Per germline, CDR1 SGHRS and CDR2 YFSETQ. V lost 4 bases to trimming and J lost 6 bases, with 16 bases between them. CDR3 residues: CASSDGSVENGYTF. As DNA, the CDR3 is TGCGCCAGCAGCGACGGGTCTGTAGAGAATGGCTACACCTTC.

This clonotype was recorded at least ten times. This sequence joins TRBV5-1 and TRBJ2-3, with D possibly being TRBD1 or TRBD2 (6 bases each). CDR1 SGHRS and CDR2 YFSETQ come from the germline V gene. V gave up 1 base and J gave up 1 base, with 13 bases separating them. CDR3 length equals 16 residues. The CDR3 reads CASSLSGGIGTDTQYF. The CDR3 region has the DNA TGCGCCAGCAGCTTGTCCGGGGGCATCGGCACAGATACGCAGTATTTT.

The chain employs TRBV23-1 and TRBJ2-7, with D possibly being TRBD1 (6 bases). TRBV23-1 falls under the ORF class, with uncertain function. The CDR3 runs to 16 residues. V lost 0 bases, J lost 1 base, and 13 bases lay in between. The CDR3: CASSQSAGVGSYEQYV. The CDR3, as DNA: TGCGCCAGCAGTCAATCGGCAGGGGTAGGGTCCTACGAGCAGTACGTC.

This clonotype was found many times. The rearrangement uses TRBV20-1 and TRBJ2-1; D unclear. The V end was cut by 6 bases, the J end by 2 bases, with 14 bases between. The germline V gene encodes CDR1 DFQATT and CDR2 SNEGSKA (reference sequence). The CDR3 runs to 14 residues. CDR3 residues: CSARPQPAYNEQFF. The CDR3 nucleotides read TGCAGTGCCCGTCCCCAGCCAGCCTACAATGAGCAGTTCTTC.

This clonotype occurred many times. V gene TRBV28 combines with J gene TRBJ2-3; D ambiguous. The CDR3 covers 14 residues. Germline-derived CDR1 and CDR2 are MDHEN and SYDVKM. The V end was cut by 3 bases, the J end by 4 bases, with 11 bases between. CDR3 protein: CASSLSPKADTQYF. Here the CDR3 DNA reads TGTGCCAGCAGTTTGTCCCCGAAGGCAGATACGCAGTATTTT.

This clonotype was counted at least ten times. The chain has TRBV5-1 and TRBJ2-5, with 9 bases identical to TRBD1. The V segment lost 4 bases and the J segment 4 bases; nucleotides outside the gene matches: 5. The CDR3 totals 14 residues. Germline CDR1 reads SGHRS; CDR2 reads YFSETQ. Here the CDR3 reads CASSGGQGRETQYF. CDR3 bases: TGCGCCAGCAGCGGTGGACAGGGGAGAGAGACCCAGTACTTC.

This clonotype was seen ten or more times. V and J are TRBV11-2 and TRBJ2-3, with unresolved D. V dropped 4 bases and J dropped 0 bases, with 2 bases sitting between them. This CDR3 comprises 12 residues. CDR1 and CDR2 from the germline V gene are SGHAT and FQNNGV. CDR3 in amino acids: CASSYSTDTQYF. CDR3 bases: TGTGCCAGCAGCTATAGCACAGATACGCAGTATTTT. Supplemented by reference TRBV11-2 and TRBJ2-3, the full variable domain reads EAGVAQSPRYKIIEKRQSVAFWCNPISGHATLYWYQQILGQGPKLLIQFQNNGVVDDSQLPKDRFSAERLKGVDSTLKIQPAKLEDSAVYLCASSYSTDTQYFGPGTRLTVL.

The CDR3 DNA reads as TGTGCCAGCAGCTTGATCCCAGGACAAACGGGCGCCTACGAGCAGTACTTC. Amino acids: CASSLIPGQTGAYEQYF. The rearrangement links TRBV5-6 to TRBJ2-7, with D maybe TRBD1 (5 bases). V shed 1 base and J shed 2 bases, with 19 bases lying between them. Germline assignment: CDR1 SGHDT and CDR2 YYEEEE. The CDR3 length is 17 residues.

A few counts support this clonotype. This chain links TRBV3-1 with TRBJ2-1, with 8 bases lining up with TRBD2. The CDR3 has 18 residues. Germline V gene data show CDR1 as LGHDT and CDR2 as YNNKEL (reference sequence). The J segment lost 0 bases and the V segment lost 1 base, leaving 8 bases of the junction unmatched. CDR3 loop: CASSQGKRGGSSYNEQFF. The CDR3 DNA sequence: TGTGCCAGCAGCCAAGGAAAACGGGGGGGAAGCTCCTACAATGAGCAGTTCTTC.

This clonotype has just a few counts. This CDR3 is CASSPGDSVNQPQHF. DNA for the CDR3: TGTGCCAGCAGCCCAGGGGACAGCGTCAATCAGCCCCAGCATTTT. This chain connects TRBV7-2 to TRBJ1-5, with TRBD1 matching over 7 bases. V lost 5 bases and J lost 3; bases outside the gene matches: 7. CDR1 is SGHTA, CDR2 FQGNSA, per germline. The CDR3 extends over 15 amino acids.

This clonotype was seen at least ten times. This sequence joins TRBV5-1 and TRBJ2-3, with 10 positions matching TRBD2. Germline values: CDR1 SGHRS, CDR2 YFSETQ. J lost 5 bases, V lost 0 bases, and 6 bases had no gene match. This CDR3 spans 16 amino acids. The CDR3 sequence is CASSLALAGDGDTQYF. The DNA for the CDR3 is TGCGCCAGCAGCTTGGCGCTAGCGGGAGATGGAGATACGCAGTATTTT.

The table lists this clonotype with many counts. The V call is TRBV5-6, the J call TRBJ2-1; 12 bases agree with TRBD2. Per germline, CDR1 SGHDT and CDR2 YYEEEE. Unmatched junction bases numbered 12, after V lost 7 bases and J lost 10 bases. The CDR3 is made up of 15 amino acids. CDR3 nucleotide sequence: TGTGCCAGCCCCAGGCGGTCTAGCGGGGGGGGCGAGCAGTTCTTC. It translates to CASPRRSSGGGEQFF.

DNA of the CDR3: TGTGCCAGCAACTCAAGGGGGACGGACACTGAAGCTTTCTTT. As protein: CASNSRGTDTEAFF. The chain uses TRBV5-2 and TRBJ1-1; the table's D call, TRBD1, has no DNA check behind it. TRBV5-2 is an annotated pseudogene. This CDR3 contains 14 residues.